Below are 28 T cell receptor beta chains sequenced from a single sample in a study of shared clonotypes between healthy human individuals. Measured with immunoSEQ multiplex PCR; TCRdb has only the in-frame clones, and not every one. The table records some 980,000 clones, roughly 72% of them present only once. What was sequenced was memory CD4+ T cells sorted from blood. Indicated subset: CD45RA-negative fraction. The source is a man younger than 30 in good health.

This clone was seen only once. At one of its ends the junction is not consistent with the germline gene, which may arise from a read error. The chain carries TRBV11-1 and TRBJ2-5, with D possibly matching TRBD2 (6 bases). The germline gives CDR1 SGHAT, CDR2 FQDESV (reference sequence). CDR3 size: 14 residues. For the CDR3, the DNA is TGTGCCAGCAGCCTAGCTAGCGCCGGTGAGACCCAGTACTTC. This codes for CASSLASAGETQYF.

The chain carries TRBV18 and TRBJ2-3; tentatively, D is TRBD1 (5 bases). The CDR3 sequence is 13 residues long. Trimming left V 0 bases short and J 9 bases short, with 10 bases between. Looked up from germline, CDR1 is KGHSH and CDR2 is LQKENI. CDR3 nucleotides: TGTGCCAGCTCACCACCAAGCAGGGTAACGCAGTATTTT. This sequence encodes CASSPPSRVTQYF.

V usage is TRBV10-1 and J usage is TRBJ2-7; D gene uncertain. Germline V CDR1 and CDR2: WNHNN, SYGVQD (reference sequence). The CDR3 is made up of 16 amino acids. Trimming took off 3 bases at V and 6 bases at J, with 21 bases between the two ends. The CDR3 region has the DNA TGCGCCAGCAGTGACTTGCTAGAGGTGAGAAGGTCCGAGCAGTACTTC. It is translated as CASSDLLEVRRSEQYF.

This clone has only a few counts. V usage is TRBV11-2 and J usage is TRBJ2-1, with a weak D call TRBD1 (5 bases). The CDR3 extends over 16 amino acids. Trimming cost V 7 bases and J 2 bases, with 18 bases left between them. Germline assignment: CDR1 SGHAT and CDR2 FQNNGV. CDR3 sequence: CASNNWGQRAYNEQFF. CDR3 coding DNA: TGTGCCAGCAACAATTGGGGCCAACGAGCCTACAATGAGCAGTTCTTC. The complete variable domain, with remaining parts taken from reference TRBV11-2 and TRBJ2-1, reads EAGVAQSPRYKIIEKRQSVAFWCNPISGHATLYWYQQILGQGPKLLIQFQNNGVVDDSQLPKDRFSAERLKGVDSTLKIQPAKLEDSAVYLCASNNWGQRAYNEQFFGPGTRLTVL.

J is TRBJ2-7 and V is TRBV6-6; the D gene could be TRBD1 or TRBD2 (5 bases each). The CDR3 totals 16 residues. Germline CDR1 MNHNY, CDR2 SVGAGI (reference sequence). V lost 2 bases and J lost 7, with 21 bases in between. This CDR3 is CASSYPSNIEGWEQYF. The CDR3 coding sequence is TGTGCCAGCAGTTACCCCAGCAATATAGAGGGGTGGGAGCAGTACTTC.

The rearrangement uses TRBV6-4 and TRBJ1-4; the D is unclear. V lost 6 bases and J 8 bases, leaving 13 bases between the germline ends. The germline V gene has CDR1 MRHNA and CDR2 SNTAGT. The CDR3 is 13 amino acids. Here the CDR3 reads CASSSGPAEKLFF. DNA for the CDR3: TGTGCCAGCAGCTCAGGACCGGCGGAAAAACTGTTTTTT.

The V call is TRBV11-2, the J call TRBJ2-1, with unresolved D. The CDR3 is 15 amino acids. Germline V gene data show CDR1 as SGHAT and CDR2 as FQNNGV. The V end lost 5 bases, the J end lost 4 bases, and 15 bases lay between the germline ends. CDR3 nucleotides: TGTGCCAGCAGCCATCATTTGGACCCGTACAATGAGCAGTTCTTC. Amino acid sequence: CASSHHLDPYNEQFF.

This clone showed up just a few times. This chain uses TRBV7-2 with TRBJ2-5; D gene unclear. The CDR3 length is 14 residues. Germline CDR1 reads SGHTA; CDR2 reads FQGNSA. V lost 0 bases and J 3 bases, leaving 8 bases between the germline ends. The CDR3 reads CASSLAGNEETQYF. Written as DNA, the CDR3 is TGTGCCAGCAGCTTAGCGGGGAACGAAGAGACCCAGTACTTC.

This chain joins TRBV2 and TRBJ2-6, with 11 bases matching TRBD1. Germline CDR1 is SNHLY and CDR2 is FYNNEI. V lost 4 bases to trimming and J lost 3 bases; unmatched junction nucleotides: 2. The CDR3 is 16 residues long. For the CDR3, the DNA is TGTGCCAGCAGTGGGACAGGGGGCTTTGGGGCCAACGTCCTGACTTTC. This sequence encodes CASSGTGGFGANVLTF.

The chain uses TRBV28 and TRBJ1-5; TRBD1 might be the D (6 bases). The CDR3 contains 13 residues. Germline-derived CDR1 and CDR2 are MDHEN and SYDVKM. Between the trimmed V and J ends, which lost 10 bases and 3 bases, there was a span of 13 bases. DNA for the CDR3: TGTGCCACCCTGACAGGAACCAATCAGCCCCAGCATTTT. It translates to CATLTGTNQPQHF.

V gene TRBV5-1 combines with J gene TRBJ1-1; D might be TRBD1 (5 bases). CDR1 is SGHRS and CDR2 is YFSETQ in the germline V gene. V lost 3 bases and J lost 2, with 14 bases in between. There are 15 residues in the CDR3. The CDR3: CASSWRSGGNTEAFF. DNA for the CDR3: TGCGCCAGCAGCTGGAGAAGTGGGGGAAACACTGAAGCTTTCTTT.

The chain has TRBV2 and TRBJ1-4; D is ambiguous. The CDR3 covers 12 residues. Germline lookup yields CDR1 SNHLY and CDR2 FYNNEI. V lost 3 bases, J lost 16 bases, and 15 bases lay in between. CDR3 region: CASSERDGPRFF. For the CDR3, the DNA is TGTGCCAGCAGTGAGCGGGATGGACCAAGGTTTTTT.

The chain links TRBV28 to TRBJ1-2, with a possible D match to TRBD1 (5 bases). The CDR3 is 12 amino acids. V lost 4 bases to trimming and J lost 7 bases, with 10 bases between them. Germline CDR1 and CDR2: MDHEN and SYDVKM. The CDR3 DNA reads TGTGCCAGCAGTTCGGTTGGGGGTGGCTACACCTTC. Translation: CASSSVGGGYTF.

The chain employs TRBV4-3 and TRBJ1-6; unclear D gene. Germline V gene lookup returns CDR1 LGHNA and CDR2 YSLEER. Trimming removed 0 bases from V and 4 bases from J, with 10 bases in between. The CDR3 spans 16 residues. The CDR3 protein is CASSQDGDRYNSPLHF. The CDR3 DNA is TGCGCCAGCAGCCAAGATGGGGATAGGTATAATTCACCCCTCCACTTT.

The chain links TRBV7-9 to TRBJ1-1; perhaps TRBD1 as D (6 bases). The V end lost 5 bases, the J end lost 10 bases, and 14 bases lay between the germline ends. Germline V CDR1 and CDR2: SEHNR, FQNEAQ (reference sequence). The CDR3 loop spans 12 amino acids. CDR3 nucleotides: TGTGCCAGCAGCCTACAGGGATCTGCAGCTTTCTTT. Its protein is CASSLQGSAAFF.

This rearrangement joins TRBV2 to TRBJ1-1, with a weak D call TRBD1 (6 bases). V lost 5 bases and J lost 1, with 11 bases in between. The CDR3 contains 14 residues. Germline loops: CDR1 SNHLY, CDR2 FYNNEI. The CDR3 loop is CASSSQGQNTEAFF. CDR3 in DNA: TGTGCCAGCAGTTCCCAGGGGCAGAACACTGAAGCTTTCTTT. The variable domain in full, with the rest retrieved from reference TRBV2 and TRBJ1-1, is EPEVTQTPSHQVTQMGQEVILRCVPISNHLYFYWYRQILGQKVEFLVSFYNNEISEKSEIFDDQFSVERPDGSNFTLKIRSTKLEDSAMYFCASSSQGQNTEAFFGQGTRLTVV.

The chain recombines TRBV19 with TRBJ2-5, with a tentative D call TRBD2 (5 bases). The germline V gene has CDR1 LNHDA and CDR2 SQIVND (reference sequence). The CDR3 loop spans 14 amino acids. V was shortened by 1 base and J by 7 bases, with 13 bases between the two germline ends. The CDR3 loop reads CASSIVGEGGTQYF. CDR3 bases: TGTGCCAGTAGTATAGTCGGTGAGGGCGGGACCCAGTACTTC.

The chain recombines TRBV15 with TRBJ2-1, with no clear D. Trimming pared 2 bases from V and 10 bases from J, leaving 6 bases between. The CDR3 runs 11 residues. The germline V gene has CDR1 LNHNV and CDR2 YYDKDF (reference sequence). The CDR3: CATSRLGEQFF. CDR3 nucleotide sequence: TGTGCCACCAGCAGATTGGGCGAGCAGTTCTTC.

This clone was detected a few times. This chain joins TRBV6-6 and TRBJ2-7; maybe TRBD2 (6 bases). V gave up 0 bases and J gave up 1 base, with 13 bases separating them. The CDR3 length is 16 residues. CDR1 is MNHNY and CDR2 is SVGAGI in the germline V gene (reference sequence). This chain's CDR3 is CASSYSREDRSYEQYF. In DNA form, the CDR3 reads TGTGCCAGCAGTTACTCCAGGGAGGACCGATCCTACGAGCAGTACTTC.

This clone was seen a single time. J is TRBJ2-1 and V is TRBV5-4; D is possibly TRBD2 (7 bases). Per germline, CDR1 SGHNT and CDR2 YYREEE (reference sequence). V was shortened by 5 bases and J by 0 bases, with 12 bases between the two germline ends. The CDR3 extends over 15 amino acids. In nucleotides, the CDR3 is TGTGCCAGCAGTCCCCGGGGGGCCTCCTACAATGAGCAGTTCTTC. Its protein product is CASSPRGASYNEQFF.

Points on this clone: A much larger clone is a single base away; this may be a read error. The sample holds other DNA sequences that translate to the same CDR3. The chain uses TRBV18 and TRBJ1-2, with D possibly being TRBD1 (5 bases). V was trimmed by 5 bases and J by 3 bases, leaving 10 bases between them. Germline lookup yields CDR1 KGHSH and CDR2 LQKENI. The CDR3 is made up of 13 amino acids. In DNA, the CDR3 is TGTGCCAGCTCATCAGGGACGGACTATGGCTACACCTTC. Translated: CASSSGTDYGYTF. The whole variable domain, filled in from reference TRBV18 and TRBJ1-2, reads NAGVMQNPRHLVRRRGQEARLRCSPMKGHSHVYWYRQLPEEGLKFMVYLQKENIIDESGMPKERFSAEFPKEGPSILRIQQVVRGDSAAYFCASSSGTDYGYTFGSGTRLTVV.

The gene calls are TRBV29-1 and TRBJ1-2, with TRBD1 matching 8 bases. With V trimmed by 3 bases and J by 4 bases, 4 bases remained unmatched. The CDR3 is 13 residues long. Germline V gives CDR1 SQVTM, CDR2 ANQGSEA. The chain's CDR3 is CSVEDRDLYGYTF. The CDR3 region has the DNA TGCAGCGTTGAGGACAGGGACCTCTATGGCTACACCTTC.

The chain recombines TRBV18 with TRBJ1-1, with a possible D match to TRBD1 (6 bases). The CDR3 totals 15 residues. Trimming took 2 bases from V and 1 from J, leaving 11 bases between them. Germline V gene sequence: CDR1 KGHSH, CDR2 LQKENI. In nucleotides, the CDR3 is TGTGCCAGCTCACCAACCACACAGGGGAACACTGAAGCTTTCTTT. Amino acid sequence: CASSPTTQGNTEAFF.

The rearrangement links TRBV6-1 to TRBJ1-3; 7 bases fit TRBD1. With V trimmed by 0 bases and J by 2 bases, 4 bases remained unmatched. From germline, CDR1 is MNHNS and CDR2 SASEGT. The CDR3 covers 16 residues. DNA of the CDR3: TGTGCCAGCAGTGAAGCCCGGACAGGCCCTGGAAACACCATATATTTT. It codes for CASSEARTGPGNTIYF.

The chain carries TRBV5-1 and TRBJ2-3, with D uncertain. CDR1 and CDR2 from the germline V gene are SGHRS and YFSETQ. Trimming removed 0 bases at V and 2 bases at J, with 7 bases between. The CDR3 consists of 14 residues. The DNA for the CDR3 is TGCGCCAGCAGCTTGGAACGGACCACAGATACGCAGTATTTT. Protein: CASSLERTTDTQYF.

This chain links TRBV9 with TRBJ2-5; the D is unclear. Looked up from germline, CDR1 is SGDLS and CDR2 is YYNGEE. Trimming removed 0 bases at V and 5 bases at J, with 20 bases between. This CDR3 has 17 amino acids. In DNA form, the CDR3 reads TGTGCCAGCAGCGTAGATGTGGATGCTGGTAGTAGGGAGACCCAGTACTTC. Its protein product is CASSVDVDAGSRETQYF.

This clone showed up just once. The chain couples TRBV5-6 to TRBJ2-2, with TRBD1 identical over 9 bases. V dropped 4 bases and J dropped 6; count of bases not matched to a gene: 10. This CDR3 is built from 16 residues. Germline V gene lookup returns CDR1 SGHDT and CDR2 YYEEEE. Here the CDR3 DNA reads TGTGCCAGCAGCCCCACAGGGGGCGTTTTCTCCGGGGAGCTGTTTTTT. Its protein product is CASSPTGGVFSGELFF.

V gene TRBV7-3 combines with J gene TRBJ2-1; 10 bases are shared with TRBD2. CDR1 is SGHTA, CDR2 FQGTGA, per germline. The CDR3 has 17 residues. After removal of 1 base from V and 6 bases from J, the junction contained 9 bases not matched to a gene. The CDR3 loop is CASSLRGSSGGGNEQFF. The DNA for the CDR3 is TGTGCCAGCAGCTTAAGGGGATCTAGCGGGGGTGGCAATGAGCAGTTCTTC.